These 18 T cell receptor beta chains were sequenced from one sample in a study of blood T cell repertoires in COVID-19. Sequencing was performed with immunoSEQ multiplex PCR; in TCRdb, only in-frame clones are kept and a portion is missing. The sample holds some 300,000 clones, around nine tenths seen once. Sequenced: PBMCs or T cells enriched from blood (not recorded which). The receptors were gathered from a young woman who had recovered from COVID-19.

In its sample, this clone was seen once. The V call is TRBV19, the J call TRBJ2-5; TRBD1 agrees at 8 bases. V was clipped by 3 bases and J by 4 bases; unmatched bases: 7. The CDR3 has 15 residues. The germline V gene has CDR1 LNHDA and CDR2 SQIVND (reference sequence). CDR3 protein: CASSMQTGGLETQYF. CDR3 nucleotide sequence: TGTGCCAGTAGTATGCAAACAGGGGGTCTAGAGACCCAGTACTTC.

The chain uses TRBV4-1 and TRBJ1-4, with D possibly matching TRBD1 (6 bases). V dropped 0 bases and J dropped 4 bases, with 18 bases sitting between them. Germline V gene sequence: CDR1 MGHRA, CDR2 YSYEKL. The CDR3 is 18 residues long. The CDR3, as DNA: TGCGCCAGCAGCCAAGATCTTTTTGAGGACAGTCGTAATGAAAAACTGTTTTTT. This gives the protein CASSQDLFEDSRNEKLFF.

The chain employs TRBV27 and TRBJ2-7; D call uncertain. Germline CDR1 is MNHEY and CDR2 is SMNVEV (reference sequence). The V gene lost 2 bases and the J gene lost 4 bases, with 12 bases spanning the gap. The CDR3 has 14 amino acids. CDR3 region: CASSLTQDGYEQYF. In DNA, the CDR3 is TGTGCCAGCAGTTTAACTCAGGATGGTTACGAGCAGTACTTC.

This clone was observed a few times. V usage is TRBV25-1 and J usage is TRBJ2-7; D remains unclear. The CDR3 has 11 amino acids. V lost 4 bases and J lost 4, with 5 bases in between. Germline assignment: CDR1 MGHDK and CDR2 SYGVNS. The DNA for the CDR3 is TGTGCCAGCAGTGCGGGTTACGAGCAGTACTTC. Protein sequence: CASSAGYEQYF.

This sequence joins TRBV28 and TRBJ2-1; D gene unclear. Germline V gene lookup returns CDR1 MDHEN and CDR2 SYDVKM. V lost 7 bases, J lost 0 bases, and 19 bases lay in between. The CDR3 covers 17 residues. CDR3 loop: CASTSGGGWYSYNEQFF. The CDR3 nucleotides are TGTGCCAGCACCTCGGGTGGTGGATGGTACTCCTACAATGAGCAGTTCTTC.

In this sample, this clone turned up a few times. The CDR3 sequence: CASSQAGQGYGYTF. Here the CDR3 DNA reads TGCGCCAGCAGCCAAGCGGGACAGGGCTATGGCTACACCTTC. The chain joins TRBV4-3 to TRBJ1-2; TRBD1 aligns across 9 bases. The germline V gene encodes CDR1 LGHNA and CDR2 YSLEER. With 1 base clipped from V and 4 bases from J, the junction kept 1 base outside the gene matches. This CDR3 has 14 amino acids.

The J gene is TRBJ1-2, the V gene TRBV19; D call uncertain. This CDR3 spans 15 amino acids. Trimming removed 0 bases from V and 13 bases from J, with 21 bases in between. In germline, CDR1 is LNHDA, CDR2 SQIVND (reference sequence). The CDR3 DNA is TGTGCCAGTAGTATAGATATTAGTCAGAGGACTGGGCTCACCTTC. It codes for CASSIDISQRTGLTF.

V gene TRBV4-1 combines with J gene TRBJ2-1; 12 bases match TRBD2. The CDR3 is 16 residues long. Germline V gives CDR1 MGHRA, CDR2 YSYEKL. The junction had 5 bases not matched to a gene; V was cut back by 4 bases and J by 4 bases. As DNA, the CDR3 is TGCGCCAGCAGCCCGACTAGCGGGGGAGCTTACAATGAGCAGTTCTTC. This translates into CASSPTSGGAYNEQFF.

CDR3 residues: CARATGQETQYF. Here the CDR3 DNA reads TGTGCCAGGGCCACAGGCCAAGAGACCCAGTACTTC. This chain uses TRBV18 with TRBJ2-5, with D perhaps matching TRBD1 (5 bases). V gave up 9 bases and J gave up 1 base, with 9 bases separating them. This CDR3 comprises 12 residues. In germline, CDR1 is KGHSH, CDR2 LQKENI. The full variable domain, completed using reference TRBV18 and TRBJ2-5, is NAGVMQNPRHLVRRRGQEARLRCSPMKGHSHVYWYRQLPEEGLKFMVYLQKENIIDESGMPKERFSAEFPKEGPSILRIQQVVRGDSAAYFCARATGQETQYFGPGTRLLVL.

V is TRBV10-2 and J is TRBJ2-1; 12 nucleotides match TRBD2. V shed 10 bases and J 6 bases; nucleotides not matched to a gene: 19. Germline CDR1 WSHSY, CDR2 SAAADI. The CDR3 consists of 18 residues. The CDR3 is CATTNRRRLAGVGNEQFF. In nucleotides, the CDR3 is TGCGCCACCACCAACAGGAGGCGACTAGCGGGAGTGGGCAATGAGCAGTTCTTC.

V and J are TRBV6-5 and TRBJ2-7; D is perhaps TRBD1 (6 bases). Trimming shortened V by 10 bases and J by 3 bases, and 13 bases separated the two germline ends. Per germline, CDR1 MNHEY and CDR2 SVGAGI. The CDR3 totals 12 residues. DNA for the CDR3: TGTGCCACCCGGACAGTCTACTACGAGCAGTACTTC. This sequence encodes CATRTVYYEQYF.

This clone was observed once. A junction boundary mismatches the germline segment, possibly from a read error. The chain employs TRBV11-1 and TRBJ2-2; 7 positions agree with TRBD1. The germline V gene has CDR1 SGHAT and CDR2 FQDESV (reference sequence). The CDR3 has 16 amino acids. CDR3 sequence reads: CASSLGTAGYTGELFF. In DNA, the CDR3 is TGTGCCAGCAGCCTCGGGACAGCAGGCTACACCGGGGAGTTGTTTTTT.

The sample holds many counts of this clone. CDR3 region: CASSYGRGPHEQYF. In DNA form, the CDR3 reads TGTGCCAGCAGTTACGGGCGGGGCCCCCACGAGCAGTACTTC. This chain connects TRBV6-5 to TRBJ2-7; possibly TRBD2 for D (6 bases). Trimming shortened V by 2 bases and J by 5 bases, and 13 bases separated the two germline ends. Germline V gives CDR1 MNHEY, CDR2 SVGAGI. This CDR3 region has 14 residues.

This clone was recorded once. In DNA, the CDR3 is TGTGCCAGCAGACCTCGAGCCGTACAGGGTATCGGGGAGCTGTTTTTT. Translated: CASRPRAVQGIGELFF. The chain links TRBV4-2 to TRBJ2-2; a possible D gene is TRBD1 (6 bases). The CDR3 consists of 16 residues. The germline CDR1 and CDR2 sequences are LGHNA and YNFKEQ. V was pared by 6 bases and J by 7 bases, with 21 bases between.

The chain has TRBV24-1 and TRBJ2-2; D perhaps matches TRBD1 (6 bases). The V and J ends lost 5 bases and 6 bases respectively, with 24 bases between them. Germline assignment: CDR1 KGHDR and CDR2 SFDVKD. The CDR3 has 18 residues. The chain's CDR3 is CATSVDPRGPSFPGELFF. CDR3 coding DNA: TGTGCCACCAGTGTCGATCCCAGGGGACCCAGCTTTCCCGGGGAGCTGTTTTTT.

The V and J genes are TRBV6-5 and TRBJ1-2; no clear D gene. The CDR3 consists of 15 residues. Trimming cost V 2 bases and J 0 bases, with 10 bases left between them. Germline CDR1 reads MNHEY; CDR2 reads SVGAGI. The CDR3 loop reads CASSYQPGSNYGYTF. Here the CDR3 DNA reads TGTGCCAGCAGTTACCAGCCGGGGTCTAACTATGGCTACACCTTC.

This chain connects TRBV18 to TRBJ1-1; the D is unclear. V lost 4 bases and J lost 1, with 13 bases in between. The CDR3 sequence is 15 residues long. CDR1 KGHSH and CDR2 LQKENI come from the germline V gene. The CDR3 DNA reads as TGTGCCAGCTCACTCAACCGGGATTCGAACACTGAAGCTTTCTTT. Protein: CASSLNRDSNTEAFF. The full variable domain, its missing parts supplied by reference TRBV18 and TRBJ1-1, is NAGVMQNPRHLVRRRGQEARLRCSPMKGHSHVYWYRQLPEEGLKFMVYLQKENIIDESGMPKERFSAEFPKEGPSILRIQQVVRGDSAAYFCASSLNRDSNTEAFFGQGTRLTVV.

The chain is built from TRBV27 and TRBJ2-7; TRBD2 aligns across 13 bases. CDR3 length: 16 amino acids. J was trimmed by 5 bases and V by 3 bases; bases with no gene match: 7. The germline V gene has CDR1 MNHEY and CDR2 SMNVEV (reference sequence). The CDR3 region has the DNA TGTGCCAGCAGTTTTTTGGGGACTAGCGGGATTAACGAGCAGTACTTC. This translates into CASSFLGTSGINEQYF.